The rows below give T cell receptor beta chains drawn from one sample of a study of blood T cell repertoires in COVID-19. The assay was immunoSEQ multiplex PCR, and TCRdb's table has in-frame clones only and misses some. The sample yields about 65,000 clones, 90% seen once. Sequenced input: peripheral blood. The receptors were sampled from a man in his 60s with acute or convalescent COVID-19. The CDR3 runs from the conserved cysteine through the conserved F or W. A D gene is named only where the DNA matches it firmly. The size of a clone is reported for some rows only, either as once, few or many, or as a class for expanded clones.

>NA|NA|TRBJ2-7|13|TRBV12-3/TRBV12-4
CASSLGGGGEQYF
TGTGCCAGCAGTCTAGGGGGAGGGGGCGAGCAGTACTTC
>few|TRBD1|TRBJ1-5|17|TRBV11-2
CASSSDRVGYSNQPQHF
TGTGCCAGCAGCTCTGACAGGGTTGGCTATAGCAATCAGCCCCAGCATTTT
>NA|NA|TRBJ2-2|15|TRBV19
CASSIRRLNTGELFF
TGTGCCAGTAGTATCCGCAGGTTGAACACCGGGGAGCTGTTTTTT
>once|TRBD2|TRBJ2-7|15|TRBV7-8
CASSKTSGGLYEQYF
TGTGCCAGCAGCAAAACTAGCGGGGGGCTCTACGAGCAGTACTTC
>NA|TRBD1|TRBJ1-2|15|TRBV27
CASSPTGVFNYGYTF
TGTGCCAGCAGTCCAACAGGGGTCTTTAACTATGGCTACACCTTC
>once|NA|TRBJ1-5|15|TRBV19
CASRVRTASNQPQHF
TGTGCCAGTAGGGTTAGGACAGCCTCGAATCAGCCCCAGCATTTT
>NA|NA|TRBJ2-7|14|TRBV7-2
CASSLVGGFHEQYF
TGTGCCAGCAGCTTAGTCGGCGGGTTCCACGAGCAGTACTTC
>NA|NA|TRBJ1-5|13|TRBV18
CASSRQGNQPQHF
TGTGCCAGCTCACGACAGGGCAATCAGCCCCAGCATTTT
>NA|NA|TRBJ2-7|13|TRBV18
CASGGSGSYEQYF
TGTGCCAGCGGGGGCTCAGGCTCCTACGAGCAGTACTTC
>NA|NA|TRBJ1-2|15|TRBV4-1
CASSPAGDRDYGYTF
TGCGCCAGCAGCCCCGCAGGGGACCGGGACTATGGCTACACCTTC
>NA|TRBD1|TRBJ2-5|16|TRBV19
CASTYRLGQGQETQYF
TGTGCCAGTACCTACCGACTGGGACAGGGACAAGAGACCCAGTACTTC
>NA|TRBD1|TRBJ1-2|15|TRBV9
CASSRDSLNNYGYTF
TGTGCCAGCAGCAGGGACAGCCTCAACAACTATGGCTACACCTTC
>NA|NA|TRBJ1-5|12|TRBV7-9
CASSRSDQPQHF
TGTGCCAGCAGTCGATCGGATCAGCCCCAGCATTTT
>NA|NA|TRBJ1-6|18|TRBV14
CASSSRPYGTKDDSPLHF
TGTGCCAGCAGCTCCCGACCATACGGGACAAAAGACGATTCACCCCTCCACTTT
>NA|TRBD1|TRBJ1-3|17|TRBV5-4
CASSQGQGLFSGNTIYF
TGTGCCAGCAGCCAGGGACAGGGGTTATTCTCTGGAAACACCATATATTTT
>NA|NA|TRBJ1-6|13|TRBV6-5
CASKWGEDSPLHF
TGTGCCAGCAAATGGGGGGAGGACTCACCCCTCCACTTT
>NA|NA|TRBJ2-5|16|TRBV11-2
CASSFSRQGKEETQYF
TGTGCCAGCAGCTTTTCCAGGCAGGGGAAGGAAGAGACCCAGTACTTC
>NA|NA|TRBJ2-3|13|TRBV5-6
CASRKQYTDTQYF
TGTGCCAGCAGAAAACAATACACAGATACGCAGTATTTT
>NA|NA|TRBJ2-1|16|TRBV14
CASSQEGFVAPREQFF
TGTGCCAGCAGCCAAGAAGGATTTGTAGCGCCTCGGGAGCAGTTCTTC
>NA|TRBD1|TRBJ2-2|13|TRBV24-1
CATSDRGPGELFF
TGTGCCACCTCCGACAGGGGCCCCGGGGAGCTGTTTTTT
>NA|TRBD1|TRBJ2-4|13|TRBV4-1
CASSQLQGNIQYF
TGCGCCAGCAGCCAATTACAGGGGAACATTCAGTACTTC
>NA|NA|TRBJ1-3|15|TRBV6-6
CASKNDLVSGNTIYF
TGTGCCAGCAAGAATGATCTAGTGTCTGGAAACACCATATATTTT
>NA|NA|TRBJ1-1|15|TRBV10-3
CAISEYISRDTEAFF
TGTGCCATCAGTGAGTACATAAGTCGGGACACTGAAGCTTTCTTT
>NA|TRBD2|TRBJ2-2|16|TRBV5-6
CASSPGLLANTGELFF
TGTGCCAGCAGTCCGGGACTACTCGCGAACACCGGGGAGCTGTTTTTT
>NA|NA|TRBJ1-2|14|TRBV4-1
CASSQFARDYGYTF
TGCGCCAGCAGCCAATTCGCCAGGGATTATGGCTACACCTTC
>NA|NA|TRBJ1-2|11|TRBV20-1
CSARAGEGYTF
TGCAGTGCTAGAGCGGGGGAAGGCTACACCTTC
>NA|NA|TRBJ2-7|15|TRBV24-1
CATSDLGWRGGEQYF
TGTGCCACCAGTGATTTGGGGTGGAGAGGGGGCGAGCAGTACTTC
>NA|NA|TRBJ1-1|17|TRBV11-2
CASSTRGSGWANTEAFF
TGTGCCAGCAGCACACGAGGATCAGGGTGGGCGAACACTGAAGCTTTCTTT
>NA|NA|TRBJ2-2|12|TRBV9
CASSVLTGELFF
TGTGCCAGCAGCGTACTCACCGGGGAGCTGTTTTTT
>NA|TRBD1|TRBJ1-2|16|TRBV28
CASSLSQGTGNYGYTF
TGTGCCAGCAGCCTCTCACAGGGGACGGGTAACTATGGCTACACCTTC
>NA|NA|TRBJ1-6|14|TRBV5-1
CASSLKLGDSPLHF
TGCGCCAGCAGCTTGAAGTTAGGGGATTCACCCCTCCACTTT
>NA|NA|TRBJ2-5|14|TRBV6-6
CASSYWGGQETQYF
TGTGCCAGCAGTTACTGGGGAGGCCAAGAGACCCAGTACTTC
>NA|NA|TRBJ1-1|14|TRBV5-8
CASSGGARVTEAFF
TGTGCCAGCAGCGGGGGGGCACGGGTCACTGAAGCTTTCTTT
>NA|NA|TRBJ2-7|12|TRBV18
CASSLQGSEQYF
TGTGCCAGCTCACTACAGGGATCCGAGCAGTACTTC
>NA|TRBD2|TRBJ2-5|18|TRBV3-1/TRBV3-2
CASSQGQRGRRSQETQYF
TGTGCCAGCAGCCAAGGTCAGCGGGGGAGGAGGAGCCAAGAGACCCAGTACTTC
>NA|NA|TRBJ1-5|16|TRBV4-1
CASSQDPGGGRQPQHF
TGCGCCAGCAGCCAAGACCCTGGGGGGGGGCGACAGCCCCAGCATTTT
>NA|NA|TRBJ1-1|13|TRBV5-4
CASRGWLQGEAFF
TGTGCCAGCAGGGGCTGGTTACAGGGTGAAGCTTTCTTT
>NA|TRBD1|TRBJ2-1|16|TRBV7-2
CASSIRDRPTYNEQFF
TGTGCCAGCAGCATCCGGGACAGGCCGACCTACAATGAGCAGTTCTTC
>NA|TRBD2|TRBJ2-3|16|TRBV3-1/TRBV3-2
CASSQDRAGVTDTQYF
TGTGCCAGCAGCCAAGATCGAGCGGGGGTCACAGATACGCAGTATTTT
>once|NA|TRBJ1-4|14|TRBV14
CASSQDTGREKLFF
TGTGCCAGCAGCCAAGATACAGGGCGTGAAAAACTGTTTTTT
>NA|TRBD1|TRBJ1-2|14|TRBV5-1
CASSLDRGDYGYTF
TGCGCCAGCAGCTTGGACAGGGGGGACTATGGCTACACCTTC
>NA|NA|TRBJ2-7|13|TRBV7-2
CASSLMAGYEQYF
TGTGCCAGCAGCTTAATGGCGGGCTACGAGCAGTACTTC
>NA|NA|TRBJ1-2|12|TRBV19
CASRPAAYGYTF
TGTGCCAGTCGTCCAGCGGCGTATGGCTACACCTTC
>NA|NA|TRBJ2-3|15|TRBV2
CASSESGLPTDTQYF
TGTGCCAGCAGTGAAAGCGGACTGCCCACAGATACGCAGTATTTT
>NA|TRBD1|TRBJ2-4|15|TRBV30
CAWSVDRVPKNIQYF
TGTGCCTGGAGCGTGGACAGGGTTCCCAAAAACATTCAGTACTTC
>NA|NA|TRBJ2-3|13|TRBV24-1
CATSVGGTDTQYF
TGTGCCACCAGTGTAGGGGGAACAGATACGCAGTATTTT
>NA|NA|TRBJ1-1|16|TRBV19
CASSIGPSEFAPEAFF
TGTGCCAGTAGTATAGGTCCATCAGAATTCGCCCCTGAAGCTTTCTTT
>NA|NA|TRBJ1-1|13|TRBV18
CASSQDRNTEAFF
TGTGCCAGCTCGCAGGACAGGAACACTGAAGCTTTCTTT
>once|NA|TRBJ1-4|18|TRBV18
CASSPSAGFSPGDEKLFF
TGTGCCAGCTCACCATCCGCAGGGTTTTCCCCCGGCGATGAAAAACTGTTTTTT
>once|NA|TRBJ1-2|12|TRBV29-1
CSDRDTFYGYTF
TGCAGCGACCGGGACACGTTCTATGGCTACACCTTC
>NA|TRBD1|TRBJ1-1|16|TRBV25-1
CASSDTPGQVSPKAFF
TGTGCCAGCAGTGACACTCCGGGACAGGTATCTCCTAAAGCTTTCTTT